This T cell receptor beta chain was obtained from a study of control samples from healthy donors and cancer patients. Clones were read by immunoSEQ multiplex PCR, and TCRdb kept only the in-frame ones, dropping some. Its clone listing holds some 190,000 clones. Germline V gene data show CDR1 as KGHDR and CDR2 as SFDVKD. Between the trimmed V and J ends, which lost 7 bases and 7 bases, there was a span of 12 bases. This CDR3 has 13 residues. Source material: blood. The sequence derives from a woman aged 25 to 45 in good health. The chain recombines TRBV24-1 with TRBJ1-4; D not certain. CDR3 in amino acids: CATRNRVGEKLFF. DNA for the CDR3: TGTGCCACCAGGAACCGCGTGGGTGAAAAACTGTTTTTT.